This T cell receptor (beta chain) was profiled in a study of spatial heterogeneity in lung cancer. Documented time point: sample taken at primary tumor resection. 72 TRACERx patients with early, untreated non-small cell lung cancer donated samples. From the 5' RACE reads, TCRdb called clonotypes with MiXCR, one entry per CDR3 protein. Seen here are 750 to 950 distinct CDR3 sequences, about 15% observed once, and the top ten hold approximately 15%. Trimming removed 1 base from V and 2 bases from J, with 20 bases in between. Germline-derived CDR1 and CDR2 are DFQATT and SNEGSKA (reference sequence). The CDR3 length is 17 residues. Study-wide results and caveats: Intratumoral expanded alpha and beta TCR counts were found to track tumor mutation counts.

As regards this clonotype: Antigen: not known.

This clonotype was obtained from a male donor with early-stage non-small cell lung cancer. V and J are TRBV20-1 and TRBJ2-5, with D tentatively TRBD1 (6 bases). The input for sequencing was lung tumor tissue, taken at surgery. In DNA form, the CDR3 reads TGCAGTGCTAGAGGGGCCGGACAGACAGTAATTCAAGAGACCCAGTACTTC. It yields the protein CSARGAGQTVIQETQYF.